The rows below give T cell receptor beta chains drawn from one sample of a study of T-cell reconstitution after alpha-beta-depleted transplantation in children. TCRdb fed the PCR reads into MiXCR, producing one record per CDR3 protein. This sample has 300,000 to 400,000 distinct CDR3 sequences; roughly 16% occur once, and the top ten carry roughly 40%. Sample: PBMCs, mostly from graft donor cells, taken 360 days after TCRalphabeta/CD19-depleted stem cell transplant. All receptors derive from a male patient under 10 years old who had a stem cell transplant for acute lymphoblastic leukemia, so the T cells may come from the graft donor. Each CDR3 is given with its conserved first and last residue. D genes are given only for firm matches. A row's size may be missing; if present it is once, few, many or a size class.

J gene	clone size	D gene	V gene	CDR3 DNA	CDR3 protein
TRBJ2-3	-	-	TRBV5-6	TGTGCCAGCAGCCACGGGGGGCGCCGGGGCACAGATACGCAGTATTTT	CASSHGGRRGTDTQYF
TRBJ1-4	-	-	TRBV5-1	TGCGCCAGCAGCTACCCAGGGCAGGATGAAAAACTGTTTTTT	CASSYPGQDEKLFF
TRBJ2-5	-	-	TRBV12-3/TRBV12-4	TGTGCCAGCAGCTCGGTAGCCCGGGAGACCCAGTACTTC	CASSSVARETQYF
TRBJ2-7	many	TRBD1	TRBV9	TGTGCCAGCAGCGGACAGGGGTACGAGCAGTACTTC	CASSGQGYEQYF
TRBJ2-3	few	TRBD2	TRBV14	TGTGCCAGCAGCCAAGTAAGGACTAGCGGCACAGATACGCAGTATTTT	CASSQVRTSGTDTQYF
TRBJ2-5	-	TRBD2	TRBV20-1	TGCAGTGCTAGATTTCTAGCGGGAAGCCCTGGGACCCAGTACTTC	CSARFLAGSPGTQYF
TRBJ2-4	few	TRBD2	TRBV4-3	TGCGCCAGCAGCCCAGCGGGACTAGTCGGGGCCATTCAGTACTTC	CASSPAGLVGAIQYF
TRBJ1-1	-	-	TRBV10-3	TGTGCCATCAAAGTGGCGGCGATGAACACTGAAGCTTTCTTT	CAIKVAAMNTEAFF
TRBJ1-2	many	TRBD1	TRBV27	TGTGCCAGCAGTTTAGACAGGGCAAACTATGGCTACACCTTC	CASSLDRANYGYTF
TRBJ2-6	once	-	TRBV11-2	TGTGCCAGCAGCCCTCAGGGGGGCCCGAGCTCTGGGGCCAACGTCCTGACTTTC	CASSPQGGPSSGANVLTF
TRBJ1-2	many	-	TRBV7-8	TGTGCCAGCAGCTTAGGACCTCAAAGATCCTTC	CASSLGPQRSF
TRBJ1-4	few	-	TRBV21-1	TGTGCCAGCAGCAAAGAAAGGACAGGGGTTCGAGAAAAACTGTTTTTT	CASSKERTGVREKLFF
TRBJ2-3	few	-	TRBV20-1	TGCAGTGCCTCCCCAGTTTCTAGCACAGATACGCAGTATTTT	CSASPVSSTDTQYF
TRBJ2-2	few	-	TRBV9	TGTGCCAGCAGCGTAGGAACAGGGCCCCCGAACACCGGGGAGCTGTTTTTT	CASSVGTGPPNTGELFF
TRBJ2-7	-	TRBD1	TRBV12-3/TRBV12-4	TGTGCCAGCAGTCAAAGCCGGGACAGGACCTACGAGCAGTACTTC	CASSQSRDRTYEQYF
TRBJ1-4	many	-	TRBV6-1	TGTGCCAGCAGCGAAGGGTATAGTGGAAAACTGTTTTTT	CASSEGYSGKLFF
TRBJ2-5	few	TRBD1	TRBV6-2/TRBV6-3	TGTGCCAGCAGCAATTATGAGAGTCCCGGGACAGGGGGGAGGAAGACCCAGTACTTC	CASSNYESPGTGGRKTQYF
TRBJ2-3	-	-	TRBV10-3	TGTGCCATCAGTGAGCGAGGGCTGGGGTCAGATACGCAGTATTTT	CAISERGLGSDTQYF
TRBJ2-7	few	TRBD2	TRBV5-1	TGCGCCAGCAGCCGAACTGGGCCGAGCGGGAGTTCCTACGAGCAGTACTTC	CASSRTGPSGSSYEQYF
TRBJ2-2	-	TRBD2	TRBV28	TGTGCCAGCAGTTTTGGGACTAGCGCAAACCTCGGGGAGCTGTTTTTT	CASSFGTSANLGELFF
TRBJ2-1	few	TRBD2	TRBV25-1	TGTGCCAGCAGTGAATACAACGGGAGGTGGACCTACAATGAGCAGTTCTTC	CASSEYNGRWTYNEQFF
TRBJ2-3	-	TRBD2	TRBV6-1	TGTGCCAGCAGCCTCAACGGACCTAGCGGGAGTACAGATACGCAGTATTTT	CASSLNGPSGSTDTQYF
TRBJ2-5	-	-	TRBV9	TGTGCCAGCAGCGTAGGCAAGGTTGGAGAGACCCAGTACTTC	CASSVGKVGETQYF
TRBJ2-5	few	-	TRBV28	TGTGCCAGCAGTTTCCTAGGGGGAAAGACCCAGTACTTC	CASSFLGGKTQYF
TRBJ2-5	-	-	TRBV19	TGTGCCACCGGGGGAACAGAAGAGACCCAGTACTTC	CATGGTEETQYF
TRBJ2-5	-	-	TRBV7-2	TGTGCCAGCAGCCTGTTCCGGGGGGCGAGGGAGACCCAGTACTTC	CASSLFRGARETQYF
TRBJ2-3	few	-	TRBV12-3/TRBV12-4	TGTGCCAGCAGCTTGAAAACTAGCACAGATACGCAGTATTTT	CASSLKTSTDTQYF